These 15 T cell receptor beta chains originate from one sample sequenced in a study of regulatory T cells in long-lasting Graves disease. Construction of the TCR beta libraries employed iRepertoire HTBI primers in conjunction with Arm-PCR of CDR3 regions. TCRdb called the multiplex PCR reads again in MiXCR, with one record for every CDR3 protein. This sample has a few hundred thousand distinct CDR3 sequences, with about a quarter found just once. Time point indicated: persistent/refractory GD, antithyroid drugs over 5 years with positive TRAb. Scientists built the TCR library using RNA that was extracted from PBMCs. The sample consisted of peripheral blood mononuclear cells (PBMCs), taken when the disease was refractory, from a patient treated with antithyroid drugs. The receptors shown here come from a female donor with Graves disease.

This chain connects TRBV3-1 to TRBJ2-5; no firm D call. Trimming pared 8 bases from V and 0 bases from J, leaving 16 bases between. The CDR3 runs to 15 residues. Germline lookup yields CDR1 LGHDT and CDR2 YNNKEL (reference sequence). In DNA, the CDR3 is TGTGCCAGCCATGACTCTGGGCACCACCAAGAGACCCAGTACTTC. Protein: CASHDSGHHQETQYF.

On this clonotype: This may be a read error, as it is one base from a much larger clone. As the CDR3 is not closed by the conserved phenylalanine or tryptophan, this likely results from a read error. The chain carries TRBV28 and TRBJ2-7, with TRBD1 matching 7 bases. V was clipped by 6 bases and J by 2 bases; unmatched bases: 7. The length of the CDR3 is 14 residues. CDR1 and CDR2 (germline): MDHEN, SYDVKM. The CDR3 DNA reads as TGTGCCAGCAGATCCATAGGGGGCACCTACGAGCAGTACCTC. Translation: CASRSIGGTYEQYL.

A few counts support this clonotype. The DNA for the CDR3 is TGTGCCTGGGAAGGACTCTACGAGCAGTACTTC. Translation gives CAWEGLYEQYF. This chain connects TRBV30 to TRBJ2-7; tentatively, D is TRBD2 (5 bases). This CDR3 region has 11 residues. Trimming pared 5 bases from V and 3 bases from J, leaving 8 bases between. Germline V gene sequence: CDR1 GTSNPN, CDR2 SVGIG (reference sequence).

The V and J genes are TRBV6-2 or TRBV6-3 and TRBJ1-1, with 7 bases matching TRBD1. This CDR3 is 13 amino acids long. V was pared by 7 bases and J by 7 bases, with 9 bases of the junction left unmatched. Germline CDR1 reads MNHEY; CDR2 reads SVGEGT. The CDR3 sequence: CASTNRGAVEAFF. The CDR3, as DNA: TGTGCCAGCACTAACAGGGGTGCCGTTGAAGCTTTCTTT.

This clonotype was seen ten or more times. The chain employs TRBV12-3 or TRBV12-4 and TRBJ1-2, with no clear D. Trimming shortened V by 4 bases and J by 5 bases, and 11 bases separated the two germline ends. The CDR3 is 13 amino acids. CDR3 sequence: CASSSALVYGYTF. DNA for the CDR3: TGTGCCAGCAGTTCGGCACTCGTTTATGGCTACACCTTC.

Concerning this clonotype: A much larger clone lies one base from this, so it may be a read error. Since the CDR3 does not end with the conserved phenylalanine or tryptophan, this likely comes from a read error. The genes are TRBV2 and TRBJ1-1, with a weak D call TRBD1 (5 bases). Germline CDR1 reads SNHLY; CDR2 reads FYNNEI. The CDR3 loop spans 14 amino acids. The V end lost 4 bases, the J end lost 1 base, and 10 bases lay between the germline ends. CDR3 sequence: CASSGETENTEAFS. DNA for the CDR3: TGTGCCAGCAGTGGGGAGACAGAGAACACTGAAGCTTTCTCT.

The genes are TRBV9 and TRBJ2-1; possibly TRBD1 or TRBD2 for D (6 bases each). V dropped 7 bases and J dropped 5 bases, with 13 bases sitting between them. Germline CDR1 SGDLS, CDR2 YYNGEE. This CDR3 has 13 amino acids. The CDR3 is CASRGPSHNEQFF. The CDR3 DNA is TGTGCCAGCCGGGGGCCATCCCACAATGAGCAGTTCTTC.

This rearrangement joins TRBV6-1 to TRBJ2-3; D tentatively fits TRBD1 or TRBD2 (5 bases each). Germline-derived CDR1 and CDR2 are MNHNS and SASEGT. The V end lost 7 bases, the J end lost 0 bases, and 17 bases lay between the germline ends. The CDR3 consists of 16 residues. The DNA for the CDR3 is TGTGCCAGCAACCCGGTCGGGACGAAAAGCACAGATACGCAGTATTTT. It is translated as CASNPVGTKSTDTQYF.

V gene TRBV3-1 combines with J gene TRBJ2-7, with D possibly matching TRBD2 (6 bases). V was cut by 4 bases and J by 3 bases, with 16 bases left in between. The CDR3 sequence is 15 residues long. Germline values: CDR1 LGHDT, CDR2 YNNKEL (reference sequence). The CDR3 region is CASSPQPGLFYEQYF. The CDR3 nucleotides are TGTGCCAGCAGCCCCCAGCCCGGACTATTCTACGAGCAGTACTTC.

The chain recombines TRBV6-1 with TRBJ1-1; unclear D gene. The V and J ends lost 6 bases and 5 bases respectively, with 13 bases between them. The germline CDR1 and CDR2 sequences are MNHNS and SASEGT. The CDR3 sequence is 13 residues long. This CDR3 reads CASRDPVVTEAFF. DNA of the CDR3: TGTGCCAGCAGAGACCCCGTGGTAACTGAAGCTTTCTTT.

This clonotype came up a few times. The chain joins TRBV9 to TRBJ1-6, with D hard to call. Germline CDR1 SGDLS, CDR2 YYNGEE. V was shortened by 0 bases and J by 6 bases, with 7 bases between the two germline ends. This CDR3 spans 14 amino acids. CDR3 bases: TGTGCCAGCAGCGTAGGGGTTGGTAATTCACCCCTCCACTTT. This gives the protein CASSVGVGNSPLHF.

This clonotype was counted between two and nine times. The junction departs from the called germline gene at one end, perhaps through a read error. V and J are TRBV10-3 and TRBJ2-7; D assignment may be TRBD1 or TRBD2 (6 bases each). This CDR3 has 16 residues. The germline CDR1 and CDR2 sequences are ENHRY and SYGVKD. Written as DNA, the CDR3 is TGTGCCAGCAGTTACTCGATCGGGGGCGCGGGATACGAGCAGTACTTC. Its protein is CASSYSIGGAGYEQYF.

The chain recombines TRBV7-9 with TRBJ2-2; 7 nucleotides line up with TRBD2. CDR1 and CDR2 from the germline V gene are SEHNR and FQNEAQ (reference sequence). V was clipped by 5 bases and J by 7 bases; unmatched bases: 10. The CDR3 has 15 amino acids. The CDR3 DNA reads as TGTGCCAGCAGCGCACCTAGCGGTGAAGTCGGGGAGCTGTTTTTT. It is translated as CASSAPSGEVGELFF.

The chain links TRBV29-1 to TRBJ1-1; TRBD1 aligns across 7 bases. Trimming at V came to 7 bases and at J to 4 bases, leaving 6 bases not matched to a gene. CDR1 is SQVTM, CDR2 ANQGSEA, per germline. The CDR3 has 12 residues. The CDR3 DNA is TGCAGCGACAGGGGAGGAGGCACTGAAGCTTTCTTT. It encodes CSDRGGGTEAFF.

This clonotype was seen repeatedly, ten times or more. The chain links TRBV28 to TRBJ2-5; D may be TRBD2 (7 bases). Germline CDR1 reads MDHEN; CDR2 reads SYDVKM. Between the trimmed V and J ends, which lost 5 bases and 2 bases, there was a span of 15 bases. This CDR3 has 15 residues. The CDR3, as DNA: TGTGCCAGCAGTAGGGGGGGGGTCGGTCAAGAGACCCAGTACTTC. This translates into CASSRGGVGQETQYF.